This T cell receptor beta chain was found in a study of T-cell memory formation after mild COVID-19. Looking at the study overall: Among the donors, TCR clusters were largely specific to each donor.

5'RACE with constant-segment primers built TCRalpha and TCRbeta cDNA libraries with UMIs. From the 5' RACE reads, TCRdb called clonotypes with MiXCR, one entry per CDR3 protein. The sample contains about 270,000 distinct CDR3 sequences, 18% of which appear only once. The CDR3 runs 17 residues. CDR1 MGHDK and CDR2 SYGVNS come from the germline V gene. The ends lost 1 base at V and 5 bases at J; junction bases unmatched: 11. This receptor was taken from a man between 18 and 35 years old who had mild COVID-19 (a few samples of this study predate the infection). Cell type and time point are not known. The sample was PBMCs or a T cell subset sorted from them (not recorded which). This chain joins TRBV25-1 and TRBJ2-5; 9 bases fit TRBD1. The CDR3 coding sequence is TGTGCCAGCAGTGAATTACGGGACAGGGTTGCGGGTGAGACCCAGTACTTC. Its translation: CASSELRDRVAGETQYF.